This TCR beta chain was recorded in a study of T cell responses to AZD1222 COVID-19 vaccine. Study-level findings and limits: Clonal diversity was possibly underestimated, and white British individuals and females predominated among donors.

CDR3 size: 13 residues. CDR1 and CDR2 (germline): SGHRS, YFSETQ. With 3 bases removed from V and 2 bases from J, the gap between germline ends came to 9 bases. As for this clone: As yet, its antigen is unknown.

The table came from immunoSEQ multiplex PCR; TCRdb's copy has only in-frame clones and leaves some out. The table has 150,000 to 160,000 clones, approximately 87% seen once. The sequenced sample was peripheral blood, obtained on day 0 of MenACWY control vaccination. This clonotype was sampled from an adult in good health. This chain links TRBV5-1 with TRBJ2-7; a weak D match, TRBD1 (6 bases). In DNA, the CDR3 is TGCGCCAGCAGCTACAGGGACACCTACGAGCAGTACTTC. This gives the protein CASSYRDTYEQYF. The variable domain in full, with the rest retrieved from reference TRBV5-1 and TRBJ2-7, is KAGVTQTPRYLIKTRGQQVTLSCSPISGHRSVSWYQQTPGQGLQFLFEYFSETQRNKGNFPGRFSGRQFSNSRSEMNVSTLELGDSALYLCASSYRDTYEQYFGPGTRLTVT.